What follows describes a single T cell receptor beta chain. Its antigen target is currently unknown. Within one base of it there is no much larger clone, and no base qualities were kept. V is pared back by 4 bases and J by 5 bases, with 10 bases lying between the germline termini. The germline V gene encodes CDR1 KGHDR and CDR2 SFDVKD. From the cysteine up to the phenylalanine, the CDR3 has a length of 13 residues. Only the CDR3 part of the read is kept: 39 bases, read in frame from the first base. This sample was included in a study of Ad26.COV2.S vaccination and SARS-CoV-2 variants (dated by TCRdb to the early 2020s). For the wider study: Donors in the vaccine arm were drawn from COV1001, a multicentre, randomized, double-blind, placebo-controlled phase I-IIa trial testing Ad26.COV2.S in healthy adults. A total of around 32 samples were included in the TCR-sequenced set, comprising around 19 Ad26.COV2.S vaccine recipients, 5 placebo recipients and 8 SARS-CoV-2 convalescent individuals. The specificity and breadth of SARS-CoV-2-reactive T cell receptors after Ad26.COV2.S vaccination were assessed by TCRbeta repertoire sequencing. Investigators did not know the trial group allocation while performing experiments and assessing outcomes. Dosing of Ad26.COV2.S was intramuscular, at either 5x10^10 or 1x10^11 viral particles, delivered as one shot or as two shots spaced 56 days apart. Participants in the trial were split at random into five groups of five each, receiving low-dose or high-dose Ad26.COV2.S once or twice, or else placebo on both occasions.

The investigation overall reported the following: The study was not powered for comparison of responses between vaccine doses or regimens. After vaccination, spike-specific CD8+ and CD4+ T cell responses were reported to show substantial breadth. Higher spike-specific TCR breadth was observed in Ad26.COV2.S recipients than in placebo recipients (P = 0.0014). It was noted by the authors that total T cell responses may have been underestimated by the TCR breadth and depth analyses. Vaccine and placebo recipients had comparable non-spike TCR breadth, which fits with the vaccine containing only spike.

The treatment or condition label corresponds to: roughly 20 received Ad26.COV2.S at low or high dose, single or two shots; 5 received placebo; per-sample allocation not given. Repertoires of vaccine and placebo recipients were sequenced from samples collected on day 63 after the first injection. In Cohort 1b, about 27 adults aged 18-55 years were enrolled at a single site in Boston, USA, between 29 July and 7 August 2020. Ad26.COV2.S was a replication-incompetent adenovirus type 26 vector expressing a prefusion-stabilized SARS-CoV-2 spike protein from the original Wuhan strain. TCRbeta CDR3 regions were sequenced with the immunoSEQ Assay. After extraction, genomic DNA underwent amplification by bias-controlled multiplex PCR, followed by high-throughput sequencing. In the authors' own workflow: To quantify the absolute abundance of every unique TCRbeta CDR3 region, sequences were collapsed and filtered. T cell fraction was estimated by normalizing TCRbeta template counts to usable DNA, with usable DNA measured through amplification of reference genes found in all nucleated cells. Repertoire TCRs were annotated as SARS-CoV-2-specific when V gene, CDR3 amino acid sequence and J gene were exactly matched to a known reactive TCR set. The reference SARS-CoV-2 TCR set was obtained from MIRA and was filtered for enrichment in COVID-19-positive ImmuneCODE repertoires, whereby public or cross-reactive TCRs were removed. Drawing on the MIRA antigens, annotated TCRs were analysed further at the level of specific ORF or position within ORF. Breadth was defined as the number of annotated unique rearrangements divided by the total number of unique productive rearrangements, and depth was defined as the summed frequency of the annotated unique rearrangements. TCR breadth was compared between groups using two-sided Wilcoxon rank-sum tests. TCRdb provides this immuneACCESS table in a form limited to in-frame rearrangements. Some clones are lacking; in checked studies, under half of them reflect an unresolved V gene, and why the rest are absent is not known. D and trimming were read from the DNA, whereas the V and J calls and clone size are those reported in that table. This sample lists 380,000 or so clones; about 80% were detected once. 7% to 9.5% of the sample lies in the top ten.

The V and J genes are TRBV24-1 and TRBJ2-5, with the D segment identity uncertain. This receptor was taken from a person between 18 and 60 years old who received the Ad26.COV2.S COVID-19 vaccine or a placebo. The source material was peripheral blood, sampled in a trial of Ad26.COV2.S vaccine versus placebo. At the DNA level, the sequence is TGTGCCACCAGTGACCCCAACACGGAGACCCAGTACTTC. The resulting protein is CATSDPNTETQYF.